This TCR beta chain was identified during a study of HIV-infected patients and healthy controls. No cell fractionation was done, so the repertoire covers all unsorted peripheral blood T cells. This clonotype has a count of ten or more. The antigen remains unidentified. Study results and limitations: Mean usage of eight alpha and eight beta V genes differed significantly in HIV-infected patients versus controls. HIV-associated CDR3 frequencies dropped significantly during therapy; CMV-associated ones, mostly rising, changed nonsignificantly. Healthy control repertoires had roughly threefold more distinct CDR3s than untreated HIV+ repertoires, and higher Shannon diversity.

Alpha and beta constant-region primers primed reverse transcription of about 0.5 ug RNA. Alpha and beta chain libraries were made separately by chain-specific third strand synthesis with multiplexing indices. TCRdb re-derived calls from the 5' RACE reads in MiXCR, one entry per CDR3 protein. The sample includes 20,000 to 30,000 distinct CDR3 sequences, 7.5% to 10% of them seen just once. The specimen was blood. The TCR sequence derives from an adult in good health.

The CDR3 bases are TGTGCCAGTAGTAGCCCGCGGGGAACCCTCAGCACAGATACGCAGTATTTT. Translating gives CASSSPRGTLSTDTQYF. The rearrangement uses TRBV19 and TRBJ2-3, with a tentative D call TRBD2 (6 bases). The germline V gene encodes CDR1 LNHDA and CDR2 SQIVND (reference sequence). The ends were cut back, 4 bases at V and 0 bases at J, with 17 bases in the middle. The CDR3 is made up of 17 amino acids.